Presented here are 18 T cell receptor beta chains from one specimen sequenced in a study of Ad26.COV2.S vaccination and SARS-CoV-2 variants. The treatment denotes: about 20 received Ad26.COV2.S at low or high dose, single or two shots; about 5 received placebo; per-sample allocation not given. The investigators took samples on day 63 after the first vaccine or placebo injection. Libraries were prepared by immunoSEQ multiplex PCR; TCRdb keeps only in-frame clonotypes and omits some of them. Here the sample spans some 290,000 clones, roughly 80% being singletons. Source: peripheral blood, taken in a trial of Ad26.COV2.S vaccine versus placebo. The source is a person aged 18-65 years who received the Ad26.COV2.S COVID-19 vaccine or a placebo.

The chain links TRBV6-6 to TRBJ1-6, with D unclear. This CDR3 contains 14 residues. The germline V gene encodes CDR1 MNHNY and CDR2 SVGAGI (reference sequence). The V gene lost 0 bases and the J gene lost 7 bases, with 7 bases spanning the gap. The DNA for the CDR3 is TGTGCCAGCAGTTACTCGACTCCCAATTCACCCCTCCACTTT. Its translation: CASSYSTPNSPLHF.

The chain recombines TRBV4-2 with TRBJ1-3, with 10 bases identical to TRBD1. Germline V gene lookup returns CDR1 LGHNA and CDR2 YNFKEQ. V lost 4 bases and J lost 6; bases outside the gene matches: 3. There are 14 residues in the CDR3. The CDR3 coding sequence is TGTGCCAGCAGCCGGGGGACAGGGGAAAACACCATATATTTT. Amino acids: CASSRGTGENTIYF.

The chain employs TRBV30 and TRBJ1-1; a possible D gene is TRBD1 (5 bases). There are 12 residues in the CDR3. Trimming cost V 2 bases and J 3 bases, with 7 bases left between them. Germline V gene data show CDR1 as GTSNPN and CDR2 as SVGIG (reference sequence). DNA for the CDR3: TGTGCCTGGAGTCGGGGGGACACTGAAGCTTTCTTT. It is translated as CAWSRGDTEAFF.

The chain combines TRBV19 with TRBJ1-6; D is uncertain. V lost 5 bases and J lost 3, with 5 bases in between. This CDR3 region has 13 residues. CDR1 is LNHDA and CDR2 is SQIVND in the germline V gene (reference sequence). CDR3 sequence reads: CASSDNYNSPLHF. CDR3 nucleotides: TGTGCCAGTAGTGACAACTATAATTCACCCCTCCACTTT.

The V call is TRBV28, the J call TRBJ2-5; possibly TRBD2 for D (6 bases). Looked up from germline, CDR1 is MDHEN and CDR2 is SYDVKM. The CDR3 is made up of 15 amino acids. V lost 2 bases and J lost 5, with 15 bases in between. CDR3 amino acids: CASSLGPGGPETQYF. DNA for the CDR3: TGTGCCAGCAGTTTAGGCCCAGGAGGGCCGGAGACCCAGTACTTC. Variable domain in full (rest from reference TRBV28 and TRBJ2-5): DVKVTQSSRYLVKRTGEKVFLECVQDMDHENMFWYRQDPGLGLRLIYFSYDVKMKEKGDIPEGYSVSREKKERFSLILESASTNQTSMYLCASSLGPGGPETQYFGPGTRLLVL.

The chain carries TRBV28 and TRBJ1-4; TRBD1 aligns across 7 bases. Looked up from germline, CDR1 is MDHEN and CDR2 is SYDVKM. This CDR3 spans 13 amino acids. Unmatched junction bases numbered 7, after V lost 7 bases and J lost 8 bases. CDR3 sequence reads: CASTRGIWEKLFF. The CDR3 DNA reads as TGTGCCAGCACCAGGGGGATTTGGGAAAAACTGTTTTTT.

The chain joins TRBV7-8 to TRBJ1-1; 11 bases fit TRBD1. Germline CDR1 reads SGHVS; CDR2 reads FQNEAQ. V trimming: 2 bases; J trimming: 10 bases; junction bases outside the gene matches: 6. The CDR3 is 14 residues long. This CDR3 reads CASSLIGTGGGAFF. In DNA, the CDR3 is TGTGCCAGCAGCTTAATCGGGACAGGGGGGGGAGCTTTCTTT. The complete variable domain, with remaining parts taken from reference TRBV7-8 and TRBJ1-1, reads GAGVSQSPRYKVAKRGQDVALRCDPISGHVSLFWYQQALGQGPEFLTYFQNEAQLDKSGLPSDRFFAERPEGSVSTLKIQRTQQEDSAVYLCASSLIGTGGGAFFGQGTRLTVV.

This clone has just one count. The chain employs TRBV19 and TRBJ2-1; weak D call: TRBD1 (5 bases). Trimming took 4 bases from V and 3 from J, leaving 16 bases between them. Germline CDR1 LNHDA, CDR2 SQIVND (reference sequence). The CDR3 consists of 16 residues. CDR3 bases: TGTGCCAGTAGTACCCCCGGCGGCGGACACTACAATGAGCAGTTCTTC. Amino acid sequence: CASSTPGGGHYNEQFF.

The genes are TRBV7-9 and TRBJ2-1; 12 bases fit TRBD2. Germline V gives CDR1 SEHNR, CDR2 FQNEAQ (reference sequence). This CDR3 has 18 residues. Losses at the gene ends were 6 bases for V and 4 bases for J; bases not matched to a gene: 13. This CDR3 reads CASRRTSGADLKYNEQFF. The CDR3 nucleotides are TGTGCCAGCAGGCGGACTAGCGGGGCTGACCTAAAATACAATGAGCAGTTCTTC.

The chain couples TRBV13 to TRBJ2-1; TRBD2 is a possible D gene (6 bases). CDR1 and CDR2 (germline): PRHDT, FYEKMQ (reference sequence). The CDR3 runs 15 residues. The ends were cut back, 0 bases at V and 3 bases at J, with 9 bases in the middle. CDR3 sequence: CASSLGTGDYNEQFF. For the CDR3, the DNA is TGTGCCAGCAGCTTAGGCACGGGGGACTACAATGAGCAGTTCTTC.

The chain is built from TRBV25-1 and TRBJ2-1; 11 bases align to TRBD2. The CDR3 contains 16 residues. Germline loops: CDR1 MGHDK, CDR2 SYGVNS. Losses at the gene ends were 1 base for V and 4 bases for J; bases not matched to a gene: 3. CDR3 sequence (DNA): TGTGCCAGCAGTGAATTGACTAGCGGGGTATACAATGAGCAGTTCTTC. Its translation is CASSELTSGVYNEQFF.

The rearrangement uses TRBV6-5 and TRBJ2-3; D gene unclear. The ends were cut back, 6 bases at V and 0 bases at J, with 10 bases in the middle. Germline V gene data show CDR1 as MNHEY and CDR2 as SVGAGI. The CDR3 is made up of 14 amino acids. The CDR3, as DNA: TGTGCCAGCAGAGGGCCCTATAGCACAGATACGCAGTATTTT. As protein: CASRGPYSTDTQYF.

This rearrangement joins TRBV27 to TRBJ1-1, with D possibly being TRBD1 (5 bases). CDR1 is MNHEY and CDR2 is SMNVEV in the germline V gene (reference sequence). CDR3 length equals 15 residues. With 2 bases removed from V and 1 base from J, the gap between germline ends came to 11 bases. CDR3 amino acids: CASSLRFRENTEAFF. In DNA form, the CDR3 reads TGTGCCAGCAGTTTACGGTTCAGGGAGAACACTGAAGCTTTCTTT.

This chain uses TRBV9 with TRBJ2-5; D is perhaps TRBD1 or TRBD2 (5 bases each). V dropped 4 bases and J dropped 5 bases, with 15 bases sitting between them. CDR1 is SGDLS and CDR2 is YYNGEE in the germline V gene. The CDR3 is 14 amino acids. The CDR3, as DNA: TGTGCCAGCAGCAACCGGGGCCGTGGGGAGACCCAGTACTTC. This sequence encodes CASSNRGRGETQYF.

The chain links TRBV6-5 to TRBJ1-1, with 7 bases aligning to TRBD1. Germline V lookup: CDR1 MNHEY, CDR2 SVGAGI. With V trimmed by 2 bases and J by 1 base, 4 bases remained unmatched. The CDR3 runs to 15 residues. CDR3: CASSYTGAGNTEAFF. The CDR3 nucleotides read TGTGCCAGCAGTTACACAGGGGCAGGGAACACTGAAGCTTTCTTT.

The V call is TRBV25-1, the J call TRBJ2-7; TRBD1 agrees at 10 bases. Germline values: CDR1 MGHDK, CDR2 SYGVNS. The CDR3 length is 16 residues. V trimming: 3 bases; J trimming: 3 bases; junction bases outside the gene matches: 8. CDR3 bases: TGTGCCAGCAGTGATTCGACAGGGGGCCTACGCTACGAGCAGTACTTC. Its protein is CASSDSTGGLRYEQYF.

V gene TRBV9 combines with J gene TRBJ1-2; TRBD1 matches 10 bases. The germline gives CDR1 SGDLS, CDR2 YYNGEE. This CDR3 comprises 14 residues. V was pared by 3 bases and J by 8 bases, with 7 bases of the junction left unmatched. The CDR3 is CASSGRQGAEGYTF. The DNA of the CDR3 is TGTGCCAGCAGCGGACGACAGGGGGCGGAGGGCTACACCTTC. The variable domain in full, completed from reference TRBV9 and TRBJ1-2, reads DSGVTQTPKHLITATGQRVTLRCSPRSGDLSVYWYQQSLDQGLQFLIQYYNGEERAKGNILERFSAQQFPDLHSELNLSSLELGDSALYFCASSGRQGAEGYTFGSGTRLTVV.

The chain uses TRBV7-8 and TRBJ1-3; D is unclear. The CDR3 runs 15 residues. CDR1 is SGHVS, CDR2 FQNEAQ, per germline. V was cut by 1 base and J by 4 bases, with 11 bases left in between. CDR3 residues: CASSLVMVPGNTIYF. The CDR3 nucleotides read TGTGCCAGCAGCTTAGTTATGGTCCCAGGAAACACCATATATTTT.